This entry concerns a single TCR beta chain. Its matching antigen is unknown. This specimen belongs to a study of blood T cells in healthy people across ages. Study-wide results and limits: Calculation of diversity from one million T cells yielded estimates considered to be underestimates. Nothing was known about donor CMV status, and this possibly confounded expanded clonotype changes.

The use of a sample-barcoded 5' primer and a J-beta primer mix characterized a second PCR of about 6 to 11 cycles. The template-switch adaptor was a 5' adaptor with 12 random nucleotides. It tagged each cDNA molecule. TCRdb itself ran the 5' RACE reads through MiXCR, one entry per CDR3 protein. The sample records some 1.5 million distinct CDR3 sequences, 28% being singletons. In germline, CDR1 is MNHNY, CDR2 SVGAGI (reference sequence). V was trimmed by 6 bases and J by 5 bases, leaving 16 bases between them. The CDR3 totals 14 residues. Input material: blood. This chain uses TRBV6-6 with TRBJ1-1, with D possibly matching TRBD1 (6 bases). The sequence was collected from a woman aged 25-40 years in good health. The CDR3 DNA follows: TGTGCCAGCAGCCCGACAGGTTGGGGGACTGAAGCTTTCTTT. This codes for CASSPTGWGTEAFF.